A selection of T cell receptor beta chains follows, all from one sample in a study of control samples from healthy donors and cancer patients. Some clones are missing from TCRdb's copy, which holds only in-frame ones; the method was immunoSEQ multiplex PCR. The repertoire holds fewer than 85,000 clones, about 89% seen once, with under 7.5% in the top ten. Material for sequencing was blood. The receptors here all came from a man aged 45-65 years in good health. The CDR3 runs from the conserved cysteine through the conserved F or W. Only some rows state a clone size, as once, few, many or a class for expanded clones.

clone_size	v_call	j_call	cdr3_aa
NA	TRBV9	TRBJ2-2	CASSVTTAGEFANTGELFF
once	TRBV7-2	TRBJ2-7	CASSFLAGGSGEQYF
NA	TRBV5-4	TRBJ2-1	CASSLGGVSYNEQFF
NA	TRBV12-3/TRBV12-4	TRBJ1-1	CASSRGPSRAFF
NA	TRBV19	TRBJ2-2	CASSIRVGELFF
NA	TRBV7-9	TRBJ1-5	CASSLVGGAGNQPQHF
NA	TRBV19	TRBJ1-4	CASSPRQGRSEKLFF
NA	TRBV19	TRBJ2-7	CASSQAGGSYEQYF
NA	TRBV6-1	TRBJ2-7	CASSDPGGSYEQYF
NA	TRBV12-5	TRBJ2-4	CASGLGAKNIQYF
NA	TRBV19	TRBJ1-2	CASSIVPDNYGYTF
NA	TRBV7-9	TRBJ2-3	CASRHGRLGADTQYF
NA	TRBV27	TRBJ2-1	CASSLYPSGGDKFF
NA	TRBV14	TRBJ1-1	CASSHPLEGYAEAFF
NA	TRBV19	TRBJ1-1	CASSMGQGVPTEAFF
NA	TRBV4-2	TRBJ2-4	CASSQELSGGALGSAKNIQYF
NA	TRBV6-5	TRBJ2-1	CASSSGGPSEQFF
NA	TRBV5-4	TRBJ2-7	CASSLSRGAFYEQYF
NA	TRBV29-1	TRBJ2-7	CSVRGPYEQYF
NA	TRBV5-5	TRBJ1-1	CASSLARANTEAFF
NA	TRBV5-8	TRBJ1-3	CASHRRDIGNTIYF
NA	TRBV3-1/TRBV3-2	TRBJ2-7	CASSQERAEPPSSYEQYF
NA	TRBV27	TRBJ2-1	CASKTKAGGLSYNEQFF
NA	TRBV29-1	TRBJ1-3	CSVRGGAISGNTIYF
once	TRBV19	TRBJ1-5	CASSVHGQGGQPQHF
NA	TRBV6-1	TRBJ1-2	CASSEAQGTYGYTF
once	TRBV5-1	TRBJ2-5	CASSRGRGGETQYF
NA	TRBV18	TRBJ1-4	CASSPGATNEKLFF
once	TRBV7-6	TRBJ1-5	CASSPGSNQPQHF
NA	TRBV3-1/TRBV3-2	TRBJ2-5	CASSQDPRAETQYF
NA	TRBV30	TRBJ1-2	CAWSGDYGYTF
NA	TRBV11-3	TRBJ1-5	CASKEGNIPSKNQPQHF
NA	TRBV5-1	TRBJ2-7	CASSSYSSGGGSVKTYEQYF
NA	TRBV9	TRBJ1-4	CASSASMGATNEKLFF
NA	TRBV5-4	TRBJ2-2	CASSPGLPQREELFF
NA	TRBV30	TRBJ1-6	CAWSMPPLTLDSPLHF
NA	TRBV7-2	TRBJ1-2	CASSSTGGYTF